These T cell receptor beta chains were read from a single sample in a study of vaccination effects on CD4 cells after COVID-19. Assay: immunoSEQ multiplex PCR; the TCRdb copy retains only in-frame clones and omits some. The sample records roughly 11,000 clones, about three quarters being singletons. The antigens of these receptors remain unknown. Specimen: CD4+ T cells from PBMCs cultured with HCoV-229E spike peptides, collected before COVID-19 vaccination. Source of these receptors: a human donor who received a COVID-19 vaccine. The CDR3 runs from the conserved cysteine through the conserved F or W. D genes are given only for firm matches. Clone sizes are given selectively: once, few, many, or a class where the clone is expanded.

d_call,clone_size,j_call,v_call,cdr3_nt,cdr3_aa
.,.,TRBJ1-1,TRBV27,TGTGCCAGCAGTTTATCGTGGGGAGGCACTGAAGCTTTCTTT,CASSLSWGGTEAFF
.,.,TRBJ1-2,TRBV5-4,TGTGCCAGCAGCTTGGGTGGCCCGATGGGAGTCTATGGCTACACCTTC,CASSLGGPMGVYGYTF
TRBD1,once,TRBJ1-5,TRBV18,TGTGCCAGCTCACCGGGACAGAATCAGCCCCAGCATTTT,CASSPGQNQPQHF
TRBD2,.,TRBJ2-7,TRBV6-5,TGTGCCAGCAGGCTAGCGGGAGAGGCCACCTACGAGCAGTACTTC,CASRLAGEATYEQYF
TRBD1,.,TRBJ1-4,TRBV28,TGTGCCAGCAGTTTATGGGGACAGGACGATGAAAAACTGTTTTTT,CASSLWGQDDEKLFF
.,.,TRBJ1-5,TRBV15,TGTGCCACCAGCAGAGTTGGCGGGAATCAGCCCCAGCATTTT,CATSRVGGNQPQHF
.,.,TRBJ2-3,TRBV19,TGTGCCAGTAGCGATCGCGGACGGATGGGAGATACGCAGTATTTT,CASSDRGRMGDTQYF
.,once,TRBJ2-3,TRBV5-4,TGTGCCAGCAGCTTAAAAGATACGCAGTATTTT,CASSLKDTQYF
TRBD2,.,TRBJ2-7,TRBV19,TGTGCCAGTACTTCGAGACTAGCGGACTCCCTACCCTACGAGCAGTACTTC,CASTSRLADSLPYEQYF
.,.,TRBJ2-3,TRBV2,TGTGCCAGCAGCCCACTAGAGGATACGCAGTATTTT,CASSPLEDTQYF
TRBD1,.,TRBJ1-2,TRBV4-3,TGCGCCAGCAGCCTCGATGGACAGGCTGTCTATGGCTACACCTTC,CASSLDGQAVYGYTF
TRBD1,.,TRBJ2-2,TRBV25-1,TGTGCCAGCAGTCCGCCGGCTAGGGGGCAGAGGGGGGAGCTGTTTTTT,CASSPPARGQRGELFF
TRBD1,.,TRBJ2-7,TRBV29-1,TGCAGCGCCGGCGAGTTTGGCGGGACAGGGCCCTACGAGCAGTACTTC,CSAGEFGGTGPYEQYF
.,.,TRBJ1-2,TRBV18,TGTGCCAGCTCGTTGAATACAGGCTTTCACGATGGCTACACCTTC,CASSLNTGFHDGYTF
TRBD1,few,TRBJ2-2,TRBV11-3,TGTGCCAGCAGACAGGGACAGGGGAACACCGGGGAGCTGTTTTTT,CASRQGQGNTGELFF
.,.,TRBJ1-1,TRBV19,TGTGCCAGTAGTAGTGGGTTCGGCACTGAAGCTTTCTTT,CASSSGFGTEAFF
TRBD1,.,TRBJ1-2,TRBV28,TGTGCCAGTGTAAGGGGACAGGGGGCAAGCTATGGCTACACCTTC,CASVRGQGASYGYTF
.,.,TRBJ2-3,TRBV7-2,TGTGCCAGCAGTCCCACTAGCCCCACAGATACGCAGTATTTT,CASSPTSPTDTQYF
.,once,TRBJ2-4,TRBV7-2,TGTGCCAGCAGCTTAGCGGGTAGAAAAAACATTCAGTACTTC,CASSLAGRKNIQYF
.,few,TRBJ2-6,TRBV30,TGTGCCTGGATTTACGGGGCTGGGGCCAACGTCCTGACTTTC,CAWIYGAGANVLTF
TRBD2,once,TRBJ2-7,TRBV5-4,TGTGCCAGCAGCTTGGATCTAGCGGGCCCAGGCGAGCAGTACTTC,CASSLDLAGPGEQYF
.,.,TRBJ2-4,TRBV28,TGTGCCAGTCGATCCTTAACAATTCAGTACTTC,CASRSLTIQYF